Below, 25 T cell receptor beta chains from the same sample are listed, as sequenced in a study of T cell repertoires in cytomegalovirus infection. Each CDR3 protein is one row after TCRdb ran MiXCR on the reads. The table has under 300,000 distinct CDR3 sequences, more than 15% seen once; the top ten hold 40% to 55%. Sequenced input: CD8+ T cells from PBMCs. Source of these receptors: a human donor in good health (CMV status not recorded). Some clones in this sample may be carry-over from other donors' samples.

This clonotype was observed at least ten times. This rearrangement joins TRBV14 to TRBJ1-2, with D unresolved. Germline assignment: CDR1 SGHDN and CDR2 FVKESK. The germline V and J ends were trimmed by 0 bases and 8 bases, with 13 bases remaining between them. The CDR3 contains 14 residues. The CDR3 here is CASSQDSFWGGYTF. The CDR3 DNA sequence: TGTGCCAGCAGCCAAGATTCGTTCTGGGGAGGCTACACCTTC.

This clonotype was observed a handful of times. The J gene is TRBJ1-1, the V gene TRBV6-6, with D unresolved. This CDR3 region has 14 residues. V dropped 0 bases and J dropped 2 bases, with 7 bases sitting between them. Germline CDR1 is MNHNY and CDR2 is SVGAGI (reference sequence). This CDR3 reads CASSYSISNTEAFF. The CDR3 region has the DNA TGTGCCAGCAGTTACTCGATCAGCAACACTGAAGCTTTCTTT.

This clonotype was detected only a few times. The chain combines TRBV20-1 with TRBJ1-1, with TRBD1 matching over 7 bases. With V trimmed by 0 bases and J by 0 bases, 7 bases remained unmatched. CDR1 and CDR2 from the germline V gene are DFQATT and SNEGSKA (reference sequence). The CDR3 totals 16 residues. CDR3 region: CSAREQGGGMNTEAFF. The CDR3 DNA sequence: TGCAGTGCTAGAGAACAGGGAGGGGGCATGAACACTGAAGCTTTCTTT.

This clonotype was seen more than once but under ten times. J is TRBJ2-2 and V is TRBV12-3 or TRBV12-4; 9 bases align to TRBD2. V lost 2 bases, J lost 10 bases, and 11 bases stayed unmatched. This CDR3 region has 16 residues. Written as DNA, the CDR3 is TGTGCCAGCAGTTTATCTGTCGGCGGGGGGGCCGAGGAGCTGTTTTTT. Its translation is CASSLSVGGGAEELFF.

The V and J genes are TRBV5-4 and TRBJ2-5; TRBD1 is a possible D gene (6 bases). The ends were cut back, 1 base at V and 2 bases at J, with 15 bases in the middle. The CDR3 length is 16 residues. Germline values: CDR1 SGHNT, CDR2 YYREEE (reference sequence). CDR3 amino acids: CASSLNTGPLQETQYF. The CDR3 DNA reads as TGTGCCAGCAGCTTGAACACAGGGCCGCTTCAAGAGACCCAGTACTTC.

This clonotype was counted between two and nine times. The chain uses TRBV7-2 and TRBJ2-2; D is possibly TRBD1 or TRBD2 (6 bases each). Trimming cost V 2 bases and J 0 bases, with 16 bases left between them. The CDR3 consists of 18 residues. Germline CDR1 SGHTA, CDR2 FQGNSA. This CDR3 is CASSLNWRGAANTGELFF. CDR3 nucleotides: TGTGCCAGCAGCTTAAATTGGAGGGGGGCCGCGAACACCGGGGAGCTGTTTTTT. The full variable domain, completed using reference TRBV7-2 and TRBJ2-2, is GAGVSQSPSNKVTEKGKDVELRCDPISGHTALYWYRQSLGQGLEFLIYFQGNSAPDKSGLPSDRFSAERTGGSVSTLTIQRTQQEDSAVYLCASSLNWRGAANTGELFFGEGSRLTVL.

At least ten counts were recorded for this clonotype. This rearrangement joins TRBV2 to TRBJ2-2, with 7 bases fitting TRBD2. Trimming removed 3 bases from V and 5 bases from J; junction bases left unmatched: 6. This CDR3 has 15 amino acids. Germline assignment: CDR1 SNHLY and CDR2 FYNNEI. CDR3 nucleotide sequence: TGTGCCAGCAGTGAGAAAGCGGGGTGGACCGGGGAGCTGTTTTTT. This gives the protein CASSEKAGWTGELFF.

In the case of this clonotype: Given a much more abundant clone one base away, this may be a read error. The CDR3 end shows no conserved phenylalanine or tryptophan, and so a read error is likely. J is TRBJ2-7 and V is TRBV7-6; D may match TRBD1 or TRBD2 (5 bases each). The germline gives CDR1 SGHVS, CDR2 FNYEAQ. The V gene lost 2 bases and the J gene lost 2 bases, with 22 bases spanning the gap. This CDR3 comprises 18 residues. CDR3 amino acids: CASSLHPFTGPRAYEQYS. The CDR3 DNA follows: TGTGCCAGCAGCTTACACCCTTTCACGGGACCTCGGGCCTACGAGCAGTACTCC.

The table lists this clonotype with a few counts. The V gene is TRBV29-1, the J gene TRBJ1-1; D is unclear. This CDR3 is built from 14 residues. Trimming removed 4 bases from V and 0 bases from J, with 12 bases in between. Germline V CDR1 and CDR2: SQVTM, ANQGSEA. The CDR3 is CSVVSPRLNTEAFF. CDR3 DNA sequence: TGCAGCGTTGTATCGCCGCGCCTGAACACTGAAGCTTTCTTT.

This clonotype was detected only once. V is TRBV6-2 or TRBV6-3 and J is TRBJ1-5, with D perhaps TRBD1 (5 bases). The CDR3 contains 16 residues. The V gene lost 0 bases and the J gene lost 5 bases, with 14 bases spanning the gap. CDR1 and CDR2 from the germline V gene are MNHEY and SVGEGT. The CDR3 nucleotides read TGTGCCAGCAGTTACTCGGCCAGGGCCTTATATCAGCCCCAGCATTTT. Its protein product is CASSYSARALYQPQHF.

This clonotype was seen only a few times. The rearrangement links TRBV6-8 to TRBJ1-5, with D unresolved. Germline loops: CDR1 MNHGY, CDR2 SAAAGT. V dropped 2 bases and J dropped 3 bases, with 8 bases sitting between them. This CDR3 region has 14 residues. This chain's CDR3 is CASSYGQDNQPQHF. Written as DNA, the CDR3 is TGTGCCAGCAGTTACGGCCAGGACAATCAGCCCCAGCATTTT.

J is TRBJ1-2 and V is TRBV2; unclear D gene. Germline V gene data show CDR1 as SNHLY and CDR2 as FYNNEI. The V gene lost 4 bases and the J gene lost 2 bases, with 11 bases spanning the gap. CDR3 length: 14 amino acids. The CDR3 sequence: CASSVPDLNYGYTF. The CDR3 DNA sequence: TGTGCCAGCAGTGTCCCAGACCTGAACTATGGCTACACCTTC.

This clonotype was seen at least ten times. The chain employs TRBV6-2 or TRBV6-3 and TRBJ2-7; 10 nucleotides line up with TRBD2. V lost 0 bases to trimming and J lost 0 bases; unmatched junction nucleotides: 5. Germline CDR1 is MNHEY and CDR2 is SVGEGT. The CDR3 totals 17 residues. CDR3 sequence reads: CASSYSKLAGISYEQYF. CDR3 nucleotide sequence: TGTGCCAGCAGTTACTCGAAACTAGCGGGGATCTCCTACGAGCAGTACTTC.

The chain carries TRBV5-5 and TRBJ2-2; D is undetermined. This CDR3 is 14 amino acids long. Germline CDR1 SGHKS, CDR2 YYEKEE (reference sequence). With 3 bases removed from V and 4 bases from J, the gap between germline ends came to 10 bases. CDR3 nucleotide sequence: TGTGCCAGCAGCTACTCAGGTATCACCGGGGAGCTGTTTTTT. Its translation is CASSYSGITGELFF.

This clonotype has a count of ten or more. The V gene is TRBV4-3, the J gene TRBJ2-2; possible D gene TRBD1, 5 bases. The CDR3 runs 16 residues. Germline CDR1 reads LGHNA; CDR2 reads YSLEER. With 0 bases removed from V and 7 bases from J, the gap between germline ends came to 15 bases. In DNA, the CDR3 is TGCGCCAGCAGCCAAGATGGCAGGGAAACAGGCGGGGAGCTGTTTTTT. Its translation: CASSQDGRETGGELFF.

This clonotype was seen only a few times. The chain has TRBV25-1 and TRBJ2-7, with D perhaps given as TRBD1 or TRBD2 (5 bases each). The V gene's germline CDR1 is MGHDK and CDR2 SYGVNS. The V and J ends lost 0 bases and 3 bases respectively, with 15 bases between them. This CDR3 contains 16 residues. The CDR3 bases are TGTGCCAGCAGTGAATACGGGGCTATGGGAATCTACGAGCAGTACTTC. This gives the protein CASSEYGAMGIYEQYF.

The chain is built from TRBV5-5 and TRBJ1-5; D is uncertain. V was pared by 3 bases and J by 7 bases, with 8 bases between. CDR1 is SGHKS, CDR2 YYEKEE, per germline (reference sequence). The CDR3 runs 12 residues. The CDR3 here is CASSSEDQPQHF. The CDR3 coding sequence is TGTGCCAGCAGCTCCGAGGACCAGCCCCAGCATTTT.

This chain links TRBV29-1 with TRBJ1-3, with TRBD1 matching over 9 bases. The CDR3 consists of 12 residues. Germline V gives CDR1 SQVTM, CDR2 ANQGSEA. Trimming at V came to 6 bases and at J to 8 bases, leaving 5 bases not matched to a gene. The CDR3 sequence is CSVWGQGDTIYF. The CDR3 DNA follows: TGCAGCGTATGGGGACAGGGAGACACCATATATTTT.

This clonotype came up a few times. The chain carries TRBV5-1 and TRBJ1-1, with D tentatively TRBD1 (5 bases). In germline, CDR1 is SGHRS, CDR2 YFSETQ. V gave up 0 bases and J gave up 6 bases, with 12 bases separating them. This CDR3 region has 14 residues. CDR3 residues: CASSLDRGKAEAFF. Written as DNA, the CDR3 is TGCGCCAGCAGCTTGGATCGGGGGAAGGCTGAAGCTTTCTTT. Looking up the rest from reference TRBV5-1 and TRBJ1-1 gives the full variable domain: KAGVTQTPRYLIKTRGQQVTLSCSPISGHRSVSWYQQTPGQGLQFLFEYFSETQRNKGNFPGRFSGRQFSNSRSEMNVSTLELGDSALYLCASSLDRGKAEAFFGQGTRLTVV.

This clonotype was counted only a few times. The chain uses TRBV28 and TRBJ1-3; a weak D match, TRBD1 (5 bases). This CDR3 comprises 17 residues. CDR1 and CDR2 from the germline V gene are MDHEN and SYDVKM. Trimming shortened V by 0 bases and J by 1 base, and 13 bases separated the two germline ends. The CDR3 DNA follows: TGTGCCAGCAGTTTATGGCGGGGGGTTAGTTCTGGAAACACCATATATTTT. It yields the protein CASSLWRGVSSGNTIYF. The whole variable domain, remainder taken from reference TRBV28 and TRBJ1-3, is DVKVTQSSRYLVKRTGEKVFLECVQDMDHENMFWYRQDPGLGLRLIYFSYDVKMKEKGDIPEGYSVSREKKERFSLILESASTNQTSMYLCASSLWRGVSSGNTIYFGEGSWLTVV.

This clonotype was detected only a few times. The gene calls are TRBV7-3 and TRBJ2-2; D perhaps matches TRBD2 (6 bases). CDR1 and CDR2 from the germline V gene are SGHTA and FQGTGA. The ends were cut back, 2 bases at V and 3 bases at J, with 10 bases in the middle. The CDR3 contains 15 residues. CDR3 nucleotide sequence: TGTGCCAGCAGCTTACGGGGGTCGGACACCGGGGAGCTGTTTTTT. Its translation: CASSLRGSDTGELFF.

The chain links TRBV6-6 to TRBJ1-2, with TRBD1 identical over 10 bases. The V segment lost 6 bases and the J segment 2 bases; nucleotides outside the gene matches: 3. The germline V gene encodes CDR1 MNHNY and CDR2 SVGAGI (reference sequence). The CDR3 is made up of 14 amino acids. The CDR3 reads CASRPGQGNYGYTF. The CDR3, as DNA: TGTGCCAGCAGACCGGGACAGGGGAACTATGGCTACACCTTC.

The chain combines TRBV12-3 or TRBV12-4 with TRBJ2-7; either TRBD1 or TRBD2 may supply D (5 bases each). V lost 2 bases, J lost 3 bases, and 11 bases lay in between. The CDR3 sequence is 14 residues long. The CDR3 DNA is TGTGCCAGCAGTTTAAAGGGGACGGACTACGAGCAGTACTTC. Amino acid sequence: CASSLKGTDYEQYF.

This clonotype appeared a few times. The chain uses TRBV19 and TRBJ1-1, with TRBD1 matching 8 bases. Losses at the gene ends were 11 bases for V and 5 bases for J; bases not matched to a gene: 13. The germline V gene encodes CDR1 LNHDA and CDR2 SQIVND (reference sequence). CDR3 length: 14 amino acids. CDR3 sequence reads: CAVDRGSPGTEAFF. In DNA, the CDR3 is TGTGCCGTTGACAGGGGCAGTCCGGGGACTGAAGCTTTCTTT.

This clonotype was seen at least ten times. The V and J genes are TRBV6-1 and TRBJ1-5; D is unresolved. The CDR3 spans 12 residues. The V and J ends lost 5 bases and 12 bases respectively, with 14 bases between them. Germline V gene lookup returns CDR1 MNHNS and CDR2 SASEGT. In nucleotides, the CDR3 is TGTGCCAGCAGTTACCCAGAGGCGGACCAGCATTTT. Its translation: CASSYPEADQHF.